This T cell receptor (beta chain) comes out of a study of T-cell memory formation after mild COVID-19. Notes on this clonotype: Antigen specificity is unknown.

Points from the study as a whole: Contracting clones from day 15 to 85 had balanced CD4/CD8; later expanders favoured CD4+.

Germline loops: CDR1 SGHNT, CDR2 YYREEE (reference sequence). Trimming cost V 0 bases and J 4 bases; bases outside gene matches: 11. There are 17 residues in the CDR3. TCRdb reprocessed the 5' RACE reads with MiXCR, giving one entry per CDR3 protein. The table has some 300,000 distinct CDR3 sequences, approximately 20% seen once. The sequenced sample was PBMCs or a T cell subset sorted from them (not recorded which). This chain connects TRBV5-4 to TRBJ1-2, with TRBD1 matching over 8 bases. The source is a man aged 18 to 30 who had mild COVID-19 (a few samples of this study predate the infection). Cell type and time point are not known. The CDR3, as DNA: TGTGCCAGCAGCTTGGCTTGGCAGGGGGCGGTCCGCTATGGCTACACCTTC. Its translation is CASSLAWQGAVRYGYTF.